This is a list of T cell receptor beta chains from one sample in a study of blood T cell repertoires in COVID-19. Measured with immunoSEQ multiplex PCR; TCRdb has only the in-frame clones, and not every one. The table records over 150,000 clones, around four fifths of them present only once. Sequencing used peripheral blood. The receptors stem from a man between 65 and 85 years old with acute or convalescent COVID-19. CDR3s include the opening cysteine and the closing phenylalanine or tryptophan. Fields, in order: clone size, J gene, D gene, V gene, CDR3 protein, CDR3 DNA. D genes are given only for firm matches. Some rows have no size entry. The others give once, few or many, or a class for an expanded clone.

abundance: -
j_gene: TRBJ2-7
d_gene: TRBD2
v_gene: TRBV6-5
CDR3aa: CASRGAGGRVEQYF
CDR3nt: TGTGCCAGCAGGGGAGCGGGAGGAAGGGTCGAGCAGTACTTC

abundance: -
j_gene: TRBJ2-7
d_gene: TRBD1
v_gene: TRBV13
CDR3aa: CASSPNQGQLLGPPFYEQYF
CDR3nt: TGTGCCAGCAGCCCGAACCAGGGACAGCTACTAGGACCGCCGTTCTACGAGCAGTACTTC

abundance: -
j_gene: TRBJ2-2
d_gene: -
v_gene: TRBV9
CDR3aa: CASSLLDQNTGELFF
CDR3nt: TGTGCCAGCAGCCTACTAGACCAGAACACCGGGGAGCTGTTTTTT

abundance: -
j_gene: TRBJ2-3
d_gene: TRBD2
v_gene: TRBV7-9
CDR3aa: CASSLVSAGGTDTQYF
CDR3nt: TGTGCCAGCAGCTTAGTGTCTGCGGGGGGCACAGATACGCAGTATTTT

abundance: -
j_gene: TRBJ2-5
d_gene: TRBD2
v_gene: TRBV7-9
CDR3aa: CASSLGLADQETQYF
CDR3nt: TGTGCCAGCAGCTTAGGACTAGCGGACCAAGAGACCCAGTACTTC

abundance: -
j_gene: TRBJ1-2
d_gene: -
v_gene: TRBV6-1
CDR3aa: CASSDVREGDGYGYTF
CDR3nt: TGTGCCAGCAGTGATGTCCGGGAGGGGGACGGATATGGCTACACCTTC

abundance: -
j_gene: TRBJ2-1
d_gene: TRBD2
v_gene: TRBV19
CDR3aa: CASTGLAAGFYEQFF
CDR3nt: TGTGCCAGTACCGGACTAGCGGCTGGGTTCTATGAGCAGTTCTTC

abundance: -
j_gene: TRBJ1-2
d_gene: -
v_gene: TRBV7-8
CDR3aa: CASSSPRPQRKEGYGYTF
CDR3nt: TGTGCCAGCAGCTCCCCGCGACCTCAACGCAAAGAGGGCTATGGCTACACCTTC

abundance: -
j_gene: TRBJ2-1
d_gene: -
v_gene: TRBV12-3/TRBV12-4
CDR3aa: CASKGSSYNEQFF
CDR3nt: TGTGCCAGCAAAGGGAGCTCCTACAATGAGCAGTTCTTC

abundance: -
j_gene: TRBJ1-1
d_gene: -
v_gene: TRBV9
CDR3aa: CASTRGMNTEAFF
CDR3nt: TGTGCCAGCACGAGGGGGATGAACACTGAAGCTTTCTTT

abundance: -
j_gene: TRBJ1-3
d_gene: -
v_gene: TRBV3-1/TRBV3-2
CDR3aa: CASSQELGTAGNTIYF
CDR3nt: TGTGCCAGCAGCCAAGAGTTGGGGACTGCTGGAAACACCATATATTTT

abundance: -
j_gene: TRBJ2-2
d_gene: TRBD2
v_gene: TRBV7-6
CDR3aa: CASSRTSGATGELFF
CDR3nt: TGTGCCAGCAGCCGGACTAGCGGAGCGACCGGGGAGCTGTTTTTT

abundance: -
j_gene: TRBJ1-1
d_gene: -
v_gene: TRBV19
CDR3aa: CASSINRRDTEAFF
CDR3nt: TGTGCCAGTAGTATAAACCGGAGGGACACTGAAGCTTTCTTT

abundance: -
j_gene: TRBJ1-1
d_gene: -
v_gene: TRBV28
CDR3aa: CASSPSDQGRNTEAFF
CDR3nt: TGTGCCAGCAGTCCTTCAGACCAAGGGAGGAACACTGAAGCTTTCTTT

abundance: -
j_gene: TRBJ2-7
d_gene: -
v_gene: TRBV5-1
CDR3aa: CASSLSLAVYEQYF
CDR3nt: TGCGCCAGCAGCTTGTCACTAGCAGTTTACGAGCAGTACTTC

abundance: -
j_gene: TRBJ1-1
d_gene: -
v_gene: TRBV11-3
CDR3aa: CASSLSNSLNTEAFF
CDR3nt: TGTGCCAGCAGCTTAAGCAACAGTCTGAACACTGAAGCTTTCTTT

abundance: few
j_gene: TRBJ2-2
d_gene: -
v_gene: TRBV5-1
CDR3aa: CASSYRVTGELFF
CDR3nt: TGCGCCAGCAGCTACAGGGTCACCGGGGAGCTGTTTTTT

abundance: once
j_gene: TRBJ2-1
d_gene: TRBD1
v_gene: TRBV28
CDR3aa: CASSLRGQGRYEQFF
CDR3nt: TGTGCCAGCAGCCTTAGGGGACAGGGGAGGTATGAGCAGTTCTTC

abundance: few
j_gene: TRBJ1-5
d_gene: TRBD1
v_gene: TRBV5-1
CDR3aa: CASSFTGTANQPQHF
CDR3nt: TGCGCCAGCAGCTTTACCGGGACAGCTAATCAGCCCCAGCATTTT

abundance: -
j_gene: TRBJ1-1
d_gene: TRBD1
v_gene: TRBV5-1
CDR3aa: CATEAGTGNTEAFF
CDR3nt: TGCGCCACCGAAGCCGGGACAGGGAACACTGAAGCTTTCTTT

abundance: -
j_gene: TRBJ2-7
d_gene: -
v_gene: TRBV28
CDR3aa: CASSLVGGYEQYF
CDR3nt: TGTGCCAGCAGCCTAGTCGGGGGTTACGAGCAGTACTTC

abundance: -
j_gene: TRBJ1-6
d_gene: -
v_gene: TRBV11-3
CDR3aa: CASSSTAGLNSPLHF
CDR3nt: TGTGCCAGCAGCTCGACTGCGGGATTAAACTCACCCCTCCACTTT

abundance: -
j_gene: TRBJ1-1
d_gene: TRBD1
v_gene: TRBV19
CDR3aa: CASRARGDRGTEAFF
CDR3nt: TGTGCCAGTAGAGCCCGTGGGGACAGGGGCACTGAAGCTTTCTTT

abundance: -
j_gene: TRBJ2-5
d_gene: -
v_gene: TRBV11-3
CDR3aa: CASSLAFPTASATQETQYF
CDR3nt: TGTGCCAGCAGCTTAGCATTTCCGACAGCCAGCGCGACCCAAGAGACCCAGTACTTC

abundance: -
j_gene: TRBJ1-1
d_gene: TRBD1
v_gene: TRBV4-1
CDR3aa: CASSQLQGVSEAFF
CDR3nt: TGCGCCAGCAGCCAACTACAGGGGGTAAGTGAAGCTTTCTTT

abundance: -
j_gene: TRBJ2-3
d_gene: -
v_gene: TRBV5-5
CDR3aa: CASSSRRGLNTQYF
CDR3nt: TGTGCCAGCAGCTCCCGACGCGGCCTTAATACGCAGTATTTT

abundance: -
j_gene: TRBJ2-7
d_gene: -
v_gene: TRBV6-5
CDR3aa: CASSNWGLYEQYF
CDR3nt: TGTGCCAGCAGTAATTGGGGCCTCTACGAGCAGTACTTC

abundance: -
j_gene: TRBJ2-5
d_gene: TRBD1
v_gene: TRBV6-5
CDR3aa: CASSWRQGGQETQYF
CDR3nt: TGTGCCAGCAGTTGGCGACAGGGGGGCCAAGAGACCCAGTACTTC

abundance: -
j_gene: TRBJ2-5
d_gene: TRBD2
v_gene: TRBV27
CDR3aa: CASSSPGTSGETQYF
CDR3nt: TGTGCCAGCAGTTCCCCCGGGACTAGCGGGGAGACCCAGTACTTC

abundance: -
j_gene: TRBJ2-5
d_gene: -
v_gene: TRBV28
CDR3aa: CASSRLQETQYF
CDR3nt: TGTGCCAGCAGTCGACTGCAAGAGACCCAGTACTTC

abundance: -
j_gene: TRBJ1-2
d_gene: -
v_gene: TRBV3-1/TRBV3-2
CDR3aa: CASSPDQDSFAYGYTF
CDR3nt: TGTGCCAGCAGTCCGGACCAGGACAGCTTCGCCTATGGCTACACCTTC

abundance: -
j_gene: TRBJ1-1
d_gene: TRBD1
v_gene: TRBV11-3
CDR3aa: CASSLGTGWNTEAFF
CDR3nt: TGTGCCAGCAGCTTGGGGACAGGGTGGAACACTGAAGCTTTCTTT

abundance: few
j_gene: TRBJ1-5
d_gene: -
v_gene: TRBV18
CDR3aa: CASSPQDGLNQPQHF
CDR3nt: TGTGCCAGCTCACCACAAGACGGACTCAATCAGCCCCAGCATTTT

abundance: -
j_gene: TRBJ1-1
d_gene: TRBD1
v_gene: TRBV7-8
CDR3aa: CASSSTDRGRARTEAFF
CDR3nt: TGTGCCAGCAGCTCAACCGACAGGGGGAGAGCACGGACTGAAGCTTTCTTT

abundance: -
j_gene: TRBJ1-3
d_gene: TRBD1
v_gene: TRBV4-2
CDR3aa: CASSQLGQGIGNTIYF
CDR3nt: TGTGCCAGCAGCCAACTGGGACAGGGGATTGGAAACACCATATATTTT

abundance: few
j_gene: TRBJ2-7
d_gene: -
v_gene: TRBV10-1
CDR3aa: CASSEVGGYEQYF
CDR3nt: TGCGCCAGCAGTGAAGTTGGAGGCTACGAGCAGTACTTC

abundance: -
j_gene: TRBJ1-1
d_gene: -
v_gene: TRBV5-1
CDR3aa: CASSLGAGRDTEAFF
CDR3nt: TGCGCCAGCAGCTTGGGTGCGGGTAGGGACACTGAAGCTTTCTTT

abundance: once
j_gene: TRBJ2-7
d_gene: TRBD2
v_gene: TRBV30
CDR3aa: CAWGHSGSHYEQYF
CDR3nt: TGTGCCTGGGGCCACAGCGGGAGTCACTACGAGCAGTACTTC

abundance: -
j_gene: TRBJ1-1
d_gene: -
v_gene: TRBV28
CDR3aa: CASSLPIDGENTEAFF
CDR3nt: TGTGCCAGCAGTTTACCAATCGACGGGGAAAACACTGAAGCTTTCTTT

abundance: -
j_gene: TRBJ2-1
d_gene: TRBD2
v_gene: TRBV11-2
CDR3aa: CASSSTTSGRYNEQFF
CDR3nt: TGTGCCAGCAGCTCGACCACTAGCGGGAGGTACAATGAGCAGTTCTTC

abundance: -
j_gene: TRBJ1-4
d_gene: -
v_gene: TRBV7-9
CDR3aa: CASSNRDFATNEKLFF
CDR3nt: TGTGCCAGCAGCAACAGGGATTTTGCAACTAATGAAAAACTGTTTTTT

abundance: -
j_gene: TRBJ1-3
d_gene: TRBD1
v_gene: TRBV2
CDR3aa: CASSQQGPGNTIYF
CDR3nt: TGTGCCAGCAGCCAACAGGGGCCTGGAAACACCATATATTTT